These 23 T cell receptor beta chains originate from one sample sequenced in a study of response to subunit inactivated influenza vaccine (dated by TCRdb to between 2018 and 2020). The method was RT-PCR. Sequencing was carried out with an Illumina HiSeq 2500. TCRdb trimmed the raw reads at Q25, called clones with MiXCR and kept productive beta chains. Rows are combined by CDR3 protein, so each entry shows the most common genes and DNA. For this sample the table gives about 780,000 distinct CDR3 sequences, of which around 18% were detected only once. About a tenth of the sample comes from the top ten. Source: PBMCs from blood, taken about 5 days after vaccination. These receptors all stem from a man in his forties or fifties who received an inactivated influenza vaccine. Donor details come from another sample of the same person, matched by shared clones.

In this sample, this clonotype turned up many times. The genes are TRBV12-3 or TRBV12-4 and TRBJ1-2, with D unresolved. The germline V and J ends were trimmed by 1 base and 7 bases, with 10 bases remaining between them. This CDR3 contains 13 residues. The CDR3 here is CASSLDRVSGYTF. CDR3 in DNA: TGTGCCAGCAGTTTAGATAGGGTTTCTGGCTACACCTTC.

The chain is built from TRBV7-2 and TRBJ1-1, with D uncertain. The CDR3 consists of 12 residues. V lost 1 base and J 3 bases, leaving 3 bases between the germline ends. Germline V gene sequence: CDR1 SGHTA, CDR2 FQGNSA. The DNA of the CDR3 is TGTGCCAGCAGCTTAGTGCACACTGAAGCTTTCTTT. Protein product: CASSLVHTEAFF.

The DNA for the CDR3 is TGTGCCAGCAGCTGGGGACTAGCCGCCGGGGAGCTGTTTTTT. Its translation: CASSWGLAAGELFF. This chain joins TRBV5-5 and TRBJ2-2, with 9 bases identical to TRBD2. Germline V CDR1 and CDR2: SGHKS, YYEKEE (reference sequence). This CDR3 has 14 residues. Trimming cost V 3 bases and J 6 bases; bases outside gene matches: 3. Complete variable domain (other parts from reference TRBV5-5 and TRBJ2-2): DAGVTQSPTHLIKTRGQQVTLRCSPISGHKSVSWYQQVLGQGPQFIFQYYEKEERGRGNFPDRFSARQFPNYSSELNVNALLLGDSALYLCASSWGLAAGELFFGEGSRLTVL.

This chain joins TRBV20-1 and TRBJ1-6; maybe TRBD1 (5 bases). The CDR3 covers 14 residues. V was pared by 4 bases and J by 5 bases, with 12 bases between. CDR1 and CDR2 (germline): DFQATT, SNEGSKA (reference sequence). Written as DNA, the CDR3 is TGCAGTGCTATCCAACAGGCCCATAATTCACCCCTCCACTTT. Translation: CSAIQQAHNSPLHF.

This chain connects TRBV4-2 to TRBJ2-1; D is perhaps TRBD1 or TRBD2 (7 bases each). CDR1 is LGHNA, CDR2 YNFKEQ, per germline. V was pared by 0 bases and J by 7 bases, with 13 bases between. This CDR3 contains 15 residues. The CDR3 DNA follows: TGTGCCAGCAGCCAAGAGTGGCAGGGGGGGAATGAGCAGTTCTTC. Protein sequence: CASSQEWQGGNEQFF.

The sample holds many counts of this clonotype. This chain links TRBV6-5 with TRBJ2-1; D ambiguous. Per the germline V gene, CDR1 is MNHEY and CDR2 is SVGAGI. There are 12 residues in the CDR3. V lost 5 bases and J 8 bases, leaving 10 bases between the germline ends. As DNA, the CDR3 is TGTGCCAGCAGTGCGGCCGGCGATGAGCAGTTCTTC. Amino acids: CASSAAGDEQFF.

This chain uses TRBV14 with TRBJ1-2; a possible D gene is TRBD1 (5 bases). The CDR3 loop spans 16 amino acids. Between the trimmed V and J ends, which lost 4 bases and 8 bases, there was a span of 23 bases. CDR1 and CDR2 (germline): SGHDN, FVKESK. CDR3 nucleotide sequence: TGTGCCAGCAGCCCAATCGACAGCGACGGGCCATGGGGCTACACCTTC. Encoded protein: CASSPIDSDGPWGYTF.

In its sample, this clonotype was seen many times. The genes are TRBV4-3 and TRBJ2-3, with 9 bases identical to TRBD1. Germline CDR1 LGHNA, CDR2 YSLEER. The trim removed 5 bases at V and 6 bases at J, leaving 21 bases unmatched. This CDR3 is built from 19 residues. The CDR3 DNA is TGCGCCAGCAGCTCTGCCCAAGGCATTCCGGGACAGGGTTGGGATACGCAGTATTTT. Encoded protein: CASSSAQGIPGQGWDTQYF.

This clonotype was detected a few times. This chain joins TRBV5-6 and TRBJ1-5; D is ambiguous. Trimming stripped 1 base from V and 6 bases from J, with 8 bases between. Germline-derived CDR1 and CDR2 are SGHDT and YYEEEE. CDR3 size: 13 residues. The CDR3 sequence: CASSLMSGQPQHF. In DNA form, the CDR3 reads TGTGCCAGCAGCTTGATGTCGGGTCAGCCCCAGCATTTT.

The chain recombines TRBV7-9 with TRBJ2-7, with 8 bases identical to TRBD1. The CDR3 runs 17 residues. CDR1 is SEHNR and CDR2 is FQNEAQ in the germline V gene (reference sequence). V dropped 1 base and J dropped 0; count of bases not matched to a gene: 8. The CDR3 protein is CASSLGTGSFDSYEQYF. For the CDR3, the DNA is TGTGCCAGCAGCTTAGGGACAGGGTCCTTCGACTCCTACGAGCAGTACTTC.

This clonotype was counted only a few times. A much larger clone lies a single base off, so this may be a read error. The J gene is TRBJ2-5, the V gene TRBV7-2, with TRBD1 identical over 9 bases. CDR3 length equals 13 residues. After removal of 5 bases from V and 5 bases from J, the junction contained 3 bases not matched to a gene. Germline lookup yields CDR1 SGHTA and CDR2 FQGNSA. The CDR3 here is CASSAGQGETQYF. The CDR3 DNA sequence: TGTGCCAGCAGCGCCGGACAGGGGGAGACCCAGTACTTC.

This clonotype was detected a few times. This chain links TRBV12-3 or TRBV12-4 with TRBJ2-1; D might be TRBD2 (5 bases). CDR3 length: 13 amino acids. V was trimmed by 5 bases and J by 8 bases, leaving 13 bases between them. The CDR3 bases are TGTGCCAGCAGTCACGAACTAGTTTATGAGCAGTTCTTC. Amino acid sequence: CASSHELVYEQFF.

This chain connects TRBV27 to TRBJ2-3; perhaps TRBD2 as D (6 bases). The CDR3 runs to 14 residues. The V end lost 6 bases, the J end lost 6 bases, and 16 bases lay between the germline ends. Germline V gives CDR1 MNHEY, CDR2 SMNVEV (reference sequence). The CDR3 region is CASSPGPGADTQYF. DNA of the CDR3: TGTGCCAGCAGCCCAGGGCCGGGAGCTGATACGCAGTATTTT.

This chain joins TRBV9 and TRBJ2-5; no definite D call. In germline, CDR1 is SGDLS, CDR2 YYNGEE. This CDR3 is built from 12 residues. With 0 bases removed from V and 1 base from J, the gap between germline ends came to 1 base. The CDR3 protein is CASSVGQETQYF. The CDR3 DNA follows: TGTGCCAGCAGCGTAGGCCAAGAGACCCAGTACTTC.

This rearrangement joins TRBV20-1 to TRBJ2-1, with 11 positions matching TRBD2. The trim removed 3 bases at V and 8 bases at J, leaving 12 bases unmatched. This CDR3 region has 16 residues. Germline V gives CDR1 DFQATT, CDR2 SNEGSKA (reference sequence). The DNA for the CDR3 is TGCAGTGCTAGGACTAGCGGGGCACTAACATATTATGAGCAGTTCTTC. Its protein product is CSARTSGALTYYEQFF.

In its sample, this clonotype was seen many times. The chain combines TRBV5-6 with TRBJ1-1; D perhaps matches TRBD1 (5 bases). Between the trimmed V and J ends, which lost 3 bases and 0 bases, there was a span of 12 bases. The CDR3 is 15 amino acids. Germline V lookup: CDR1 SGHDT, CDR2 YYEEEE. The CDR3 loop reads CASSWGRLMNTEAFF. CDR3 nucleotide sequence: TGTGCCAGCAGCTGGGGACGTCTGATGAACACTGAAGCTTTCTTT.

CDR3 DNA: TGTGCCAGTAGTATAGTACAATACAATGAGCAGTTCTTC. Protein product: CASSIVQYNEQFF. The chain employs TRBV19 and TRBJ2-1; D remains unclear. Germline lookup yields CDR1 LNHDA and CDR2 SQIVND (reference sequence). The CDR3 has 13 amino acids. V lost 1 base and J 4 bases, leaving 5 bases between the germline ends.

The chain carries TRBV20-1 and TRBJ2-7, with no clear D. V dropped 5 bases and J dropped 2 bases, with 16 bases sitting between them. The CDR3 is 14 residues long. From germline, CDR1 is DFQATT and CDR2 SNEGSKA (reference sequence). The CDR3 region is CSAPLLAGAYEQYF. DNA for the CDR3: TGCAGTGCTCCGCTCCTGGCAGGAGCCTACGAGCAGTACTTC.

V and J are TRBV5-6 and TRBJ2-5; D is tentatively TRBD1 or TRBD2 (6 bases each). Trimming stripped 4 bases from V and 4 bases from J, with 20 bases between. CDR1 and CDR2 from the germline V gene are SGHDT and YYEEEE. This CDR3 is built from 16 residues. CDR3 protein: CASSVRGTSPIETQYF. The DNA of the CDR3 is TGTGCCAGCAGCGTACGCGGGACAAGTCCTATAGAGACCCAGTACTTC.

This clonotype turned up a few times. The chain uses TRBV20-1 and TRBJ2-1; possible D gene TRBD2, 6 bases. V was cut by 4 bases and J by 0 bases, with 13 bases left in between. CDR3 length: 15 residues. Germline V gives CDR1 DFQATT, CDR2 SNEGSKA (reference sequence). The CDR3 loop reads CSATGVLSSYNEQFF. As DNA, the CDR3 is TGCAGTGCTACGGGGGTACTAAGCTCCTACAATGAGCAGTTCTTC.

The genes are TRBV5-1 and TRBJ2-5; TRBD1 agrees at 7 bases. The CDR3 is made up of 14 amino acids. Germline CDR1 is SGHRS and CDR2 is YFSETQ. Trimming at V came to 3 bases and at J to 5 bases, leaving 7 bases not matched to a gene. CDR3 residues: CASSWDQGGETQYF. The CDR3 DNA reads TGCGCCAGCAGCTGGGATCAAGGGGGCGAGACCCAGTACTTC.

This clonotype was observed a handful of times. This chain connects TRBV6-4 to TRBJ2-7; 11 nucleotides align to TRBD2. The CDR3 runs to 19 residues. Trimming cost V 7 bases and J 4 bases; bases outside gene matches: 21. Germline loops: CDR1 MRHNA, CDR2 SNTAGT. The CDR3 reads CASKPKGQGWASGGYEQYF. The CDR3 DNA follows: TGTGCCAGCAAACCGAAAGGACAGGGCTGGGCTAGCGGGGGGTACGAGCAGTACTTC.

V usage is TRBV5-1 and J usage is TRBJ2-7; no definite D call. The CDR3 sequence is 14 residues long. Germline V gene lookup returns CDR1 SGHRS and CDR2 YFSETQ. With 1 base removed from V and 5 bases from J, the gap between germline ends came to 13 bases. CDR3 loop: CASSLPALLNEQYF. The CDR3, as DNA: TGCGCCAGCAGCTTGCCCGCGTTACTTAACGAGCAGTACTTC.